What follows are 18 T cell receptor beta chains derived from one specimen sequenced in a study of regulatory T cells in long-lasting Graves disease. Construction of TCR beta libraries relied on iRepertoire HTBI primers and on Arm-PCR targeting CDR3 regions. Each CDR3 protein gets one entry after TCRdb re-called the multiplex PCR reads with MiXCR. The repertoire holds 400,000 to 450,000 distinct CDR3 sequences, with about 16% as singletons. As to time point: newly diagnosed GD, antithyroid drugs for less than 3 months. PBMCs provided the RNA from which the TCR library was made. The data were also submitted as part of a second study, on T cells in Graves' hyperthyroidism and ophthalmopathy.

The sample consisted of peripheral blood mononuclear cells (PBMCs), taken at new diagnosis, from a patient treated with antithyroid drugs. The receptors here all came from a woman aged 25 to 39 with Graves disease.

This chain joins TRBV6-1 and TRBJ2-1, with TRBD2 as a possible D gene (6 bases). This CDR3 is 14 amino acids long. Germline V lookup: CDR1 MNHNS, CDR2 SASEGT. V dropped 3 bases and J dropped 4 bases, with 10 bases sitting between them. The CDR3 reads CASSERTIYNEQFF. CDR3 bases: TGTGCCAGCAGTGAGCGGACTATATACAATGAGCAGTTCTTC.

Here the CDR3 reads CASSLFSGLAGDEQFF. The CDR3 DNA reads as TGTGCCAGCAGTTTGTTTAGCGGACTAGCGGGAGACGAGCAGTTCTTC. The V call is TRBV27, the J call TRBJ2-1, with 13 bases identical to TRBD2. Trimming removed 3 bases from V and 10 bases from J; junction bases left unmatched: 9. Germline V gene data show CDR1 as MNHEY and CDR2 as SMNVEV (reference sequence). The CDR3 spans 16 residues.

This clonotype was counted ten times or more. This rearrangement joins TRBV20-1 to TRBJ2-7; TRBD2 aligns across 9 bases. The length of the CDR3 is 14 residues. Germline trimming cut 3 bases from V and 3 bases from J; bases unmatched to any gene: 6. The germline V gene has CDR1 DFQATT and CDR2 SNEGSKA (reference sequence). CDR3 region: CSARGSGRGYEQYF. CDR3 nucleotide sequence: TGCAGTGCTAGGGGTAGCGGGAGAGGCTACGAGCAGTACTTC.

This clonotype was detected a few times. The chain joins TRBV6-1 to TRBJ2-5, with 8 bases identical to TRBD1. The V segment lost 9 bases and the J segment 4 bases; nucleotides outside the gene matches: 1. The CDR3 totals 11 residues. The germline gives CDR1 MNHNS, CDR2 SASEGT. The CDR3 coding sequence is TGTGCCAGTGGACAGGGAGAGACCCAGTACTTC. Translating it yields CASGQGETQYF.

This clonotype was found many times. The chain combines TRBV12-3 or TRBV12-4 with TRBJ2-7, with D possibly called TRBD1 or TRBD2 (5 bases each). The CDR3 is 12 amino acids. V gave up 3 bases and J gave up 5 bases, with 8 bases separating them. The CDR3 nucleotides are TGTGCCAGCAGTTTTGGGGGACACGAGCAGTACTTC. Its protein is CASSFGGHEQYF.

The J gene is TRBJ1-1, the V gene TRBV6-1; TRBD1 matches 10 bases. This CDR3 region has 16 residues. Germline V gives CDR1 MNHNS, CDR2 SASEGT. V gave up 6 bases and J gave up 6 bases; unmatched junction bases: 13. This CDR3 is CASSNGGTGDVPEAFF. For the CDR3, the DNA is TGTGCCAGCAGCAACGGAGGGACAGGGGATGTCCCTGAAGCTTTCTTT.

J is TRBJ2-7 and V is TRBV4-2, with a tentative D call TRBD1 (6 bases). The CDR3 extends over 16 amino acids. In germline, CDR1 is LGHNA, CDR2 YNFKEQ. V was shortened by 0 bases and J by 0 bases, with 12 bases between the two germline ends. The CDR3 DNA sequence: TGTGCCAGCAGCCAAGATTCGAGGACAGACTCCTACGAGCAGTACTTC. Amino acid sequence: CASSQDSRTDSYEQYF.

The chain employs TRBV5-8 and TRBJ2-2, with D tentatively TRBD1 or TRBD2 (5 bases each). Germline lookup yields CDR1 SGHTS and CDR2 YDEGEE. The CDR3 has 14 amino acids. Trimming cost V 0 bases and J 6 bases, with 9 bases left between them. CDR3 DNA: TGTGCCAGCAGCTTGGGAGAGGGGCCCGGGGAGCTGTTTTTT. Translated: CASSLGEGPGELFF.

In its sample, this clonotype was seen a few times. The V gene is TRBV9, the J gene TRBJ1-1; D gene ambiguous. Germline-derived CDR1 and CDR2 are SGDLS and YYNGEE. V shed 2 bases and J shed 4 bases, with 9 bases lying between them. The CDR3 contains 13 residues. The CDR3 coding sequence is TGTGCCAGCAGCGTCCAGGAGGGCACTGAAGCTTTCTTT. Translation gives CASSVQEGTEAFF. The full variable domain, completed using reference TRBV9 and TRBJ1-1, is DSGVTQTPKHLITATGQRVTLRCSPRSGDLSVYWYQQSLDQGLQFLIQYYNGEERAKGNILERFSAQQFPDLHSELNLSSLELGDSALYFCASSVQEGTEAFFGQGTRLTVV.

This clonotype was counted ten times or more. The chain recombines TRBV29-1 with TRBJ1-2; TRBD1 aligns across 8 bases. The germline V gene encodes CDR1 SQVTM and CDR2 ANQGSEA. V lost 5 bases and J lost 6; bases outside the gene matches: 8. The length of the CDR3 is 13 residues. CDR3 in amino acids: CSVTDRDGNGYTF. The CDR3 DNA follows: TGCAGCGTTACGGACAGGGACGGCAATGGCTACACCTTC.

This clonotype was counted between two and nine times. The chain employs TRBV29-1 and TRBJ2-1; D uncertain. With 1 base removed from V and 10 bases from J, the gap between germline ends came to 2 bases. The germline gives CDR1 SQVTM, CDR2 ANQGSEA. This CDR3 comprises 9 residues. CDR3 in DNA: TGCAGCGTTGAAGCCGAGCAGTTCTTC. This encodes CSVEAEQFF.

The J gene is TRBJ2-1, the V gene TRBV7-9, with 13 bases identical to TRBD2. The CDR3 runs to 15 residues. The V segment lost 5 bases and the J segment 8 bases; nucleotides outside the gene matches: 6. Germline CDR1 SEHNR, CDR2 FQNEAQ (reference sequence). The CDR3 spells CASSPRGLAGDEQFF. The CDR3, as DNA: TGTGCCAGCAGCCCACGTGGACTAGCGGGAGATGAGCAGTTCTTC.

This clonotype has only a few counts. This sequence joins TRBV12-3 or TRBV12-4 and TRBJ2-5; 7 bases are shared with TRBD2. The V segment lost 8 bases and the J segment 3 bases; nucleotides outside the gene matches: 6. This CDR3 is built from 13 residues. The CDR3 reads CASFRGLKETQYF. CDR3 in DNA: TGTGCCAGCTTCCGGGGACTAAAAGAGACCCAGTACTTC.

This clonotype was detected only a few times. The chain uses TRBV20-1 and TRBJ2-1; 9 bases are a match to TRBD2. Germline V gene data show CDR1 as DFQATT and CDR2 as SNEGSKA (reference sequence). The CDR3 covers 15 residues. V trimming: 3 bases; J trimming: 3 bases; junction bases outside the gene matches: 6. The CDR3 DNA sequence: TGCAGTGCTAGGAGGAGCGGGAGGTTCTACAATGAGCAGTTCTTC. Protein sequence: CSARRSGRFYNEQFF.

In regard to this clonotype: A much bigger clone sits one base away, suggesting this may be a read error. The chain carries TRBV28 and TRBJ1-2, with 7 bases fitting TRBD1. CDR3 length: 15 amino acids. The germline V gene has CDR1 MDHEN and CDR2 SYDVKM. The CDR3 coding sequence is TGTGCCGGCAGCAGTGGGACAGCTACTAACTATGGCTACACCTTC. It translates to CAGSSGTATNYGYTF.

This clonotype was recorded at least ten times. The V gene is TRBV6-1, the J gene TRBJ2-7, with a tentative D call TRBD2 (6 bases). Germline assignment: CDR1 MNHNS and CDR2 SASEGT. V was pared by 6 bases and J by 2 bases, with 14 bases between. The CDR3 spans 14 residues. The DNA for the CDR3 is TGTGCCAGCAGCAAGGGCGGGGCAACCTACGAGCAGTACTTC. Translated, it gives CASSKGGATYEQYF.

This clonotype was counted only a few times. This chain connects TRBV29-1 to TRBJ1-3; no definite D call. The V and J ends lost 5 bases and 8 bases respectively, with 19 bases between them. This CDR3 has 14 amino acids. Germline CDR1 SQVTM, CDR2 ANQGSEA. In DNA form, the CDR3 reads TGCAGCGTTTCCTCTGGTTACCTTGAGGACACCATATATTTT. Amino acids: CSVSSGYLEDTIYF.

In its sample, this clonotype was seen many times. This chain connects TRBV5-1 to TRBJ2-2, with TRBD1 matching 7 bases. The CDR3 is 18 amino acids. Per the germline V gene, CDR1 is SGHRS and CDR2 is YFSETQ. V lost 0 bases and J lost 0; bases outside the gene matches: 8. The CDR3 sequence: CASSLAGSGQSNTGELFF. Written as DNA, the CDR3 is TGCGCCAGCAGCTTGGCGGGGTCGGGACAGTCGAACACCGGGGAGCTGTTTTTT.